This T cell receptor (beta chain) was recovered during a study of identifying expanded T cells in peripheral blood. In its sample, this clone was seen a few times. Sequencing was performed with immunoSEQ multiplex PCR; in TCRdb, only in-frame clones are kept and a portion is missing. This sample has about 100,000 clones, with around 90% found just once. V was shortened by 3 bases and J by 1 base, with 15 bases between the two germline ends. The CDR3 length is 16 residues. CDR1 and CDR2 from the germline V gene are SGHVS and FNYEAQ. The rearrangement uses TRBV7-6 and TRBJ1-1, with D possibly being TRBD1 (6 bases). This TCR was sampled from a person aged 18 to 75 in good health. The sample comprised blood. CDR3 sequence (DNA): TGTGCCAGCAGCTTTGGGGCAGGGGTGTCGAACACTGAAGCTTTCTTT. Translated: CASSFGAGVSNTEAFF.